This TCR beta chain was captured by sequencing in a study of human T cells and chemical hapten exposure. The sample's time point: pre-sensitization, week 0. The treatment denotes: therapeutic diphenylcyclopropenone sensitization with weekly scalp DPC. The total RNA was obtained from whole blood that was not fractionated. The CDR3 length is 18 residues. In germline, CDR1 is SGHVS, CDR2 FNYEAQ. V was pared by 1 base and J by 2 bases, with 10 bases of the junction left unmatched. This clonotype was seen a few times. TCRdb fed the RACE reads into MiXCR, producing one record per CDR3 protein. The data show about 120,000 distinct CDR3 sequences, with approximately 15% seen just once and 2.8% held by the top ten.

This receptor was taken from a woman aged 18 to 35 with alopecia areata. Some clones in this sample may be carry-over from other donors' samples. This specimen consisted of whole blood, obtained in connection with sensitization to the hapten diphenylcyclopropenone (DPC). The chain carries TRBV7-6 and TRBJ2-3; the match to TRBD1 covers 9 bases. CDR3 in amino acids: CASSLEGPGTGFTDTQYF. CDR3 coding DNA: TGTGCCAGCAGCTTAGAGGGACCCGGGACAGGGTTCACAGATACGCAGTATTTT.